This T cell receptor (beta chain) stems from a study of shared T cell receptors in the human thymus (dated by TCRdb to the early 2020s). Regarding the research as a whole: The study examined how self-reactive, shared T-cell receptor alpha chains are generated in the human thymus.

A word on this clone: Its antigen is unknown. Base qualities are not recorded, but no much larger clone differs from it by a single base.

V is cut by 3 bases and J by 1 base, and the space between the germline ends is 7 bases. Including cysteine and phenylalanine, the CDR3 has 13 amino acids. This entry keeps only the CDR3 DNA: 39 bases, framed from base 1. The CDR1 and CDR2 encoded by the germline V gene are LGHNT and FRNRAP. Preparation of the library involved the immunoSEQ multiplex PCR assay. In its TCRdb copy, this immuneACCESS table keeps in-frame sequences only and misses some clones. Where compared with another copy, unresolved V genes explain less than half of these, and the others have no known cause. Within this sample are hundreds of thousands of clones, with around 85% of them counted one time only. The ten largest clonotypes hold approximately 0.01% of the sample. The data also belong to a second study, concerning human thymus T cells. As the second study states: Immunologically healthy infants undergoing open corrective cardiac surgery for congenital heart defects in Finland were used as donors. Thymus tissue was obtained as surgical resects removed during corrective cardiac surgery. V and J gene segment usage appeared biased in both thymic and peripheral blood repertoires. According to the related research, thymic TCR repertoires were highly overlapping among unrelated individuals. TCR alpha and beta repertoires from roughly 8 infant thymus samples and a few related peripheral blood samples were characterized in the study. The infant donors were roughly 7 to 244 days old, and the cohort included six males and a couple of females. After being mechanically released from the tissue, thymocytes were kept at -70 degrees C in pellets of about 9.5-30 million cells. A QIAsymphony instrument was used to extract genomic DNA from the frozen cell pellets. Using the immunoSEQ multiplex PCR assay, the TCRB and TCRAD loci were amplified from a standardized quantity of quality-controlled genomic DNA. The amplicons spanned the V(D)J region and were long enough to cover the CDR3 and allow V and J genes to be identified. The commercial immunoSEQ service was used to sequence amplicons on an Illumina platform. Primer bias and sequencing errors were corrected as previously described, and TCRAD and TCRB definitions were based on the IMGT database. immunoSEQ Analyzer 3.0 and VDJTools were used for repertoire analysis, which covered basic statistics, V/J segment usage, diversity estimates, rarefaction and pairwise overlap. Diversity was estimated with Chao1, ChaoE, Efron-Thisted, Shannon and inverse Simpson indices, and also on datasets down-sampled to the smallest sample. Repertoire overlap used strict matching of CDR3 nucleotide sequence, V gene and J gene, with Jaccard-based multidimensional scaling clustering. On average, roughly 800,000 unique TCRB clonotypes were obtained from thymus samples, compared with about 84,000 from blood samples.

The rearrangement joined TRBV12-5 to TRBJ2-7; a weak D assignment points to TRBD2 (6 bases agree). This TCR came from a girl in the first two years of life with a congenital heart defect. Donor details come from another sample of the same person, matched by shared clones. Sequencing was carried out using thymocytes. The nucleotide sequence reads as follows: TGTGCTAGTGGTTTAGGAGGGTCCTACGAGCAGTACTTC. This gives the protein CASGLGGSYEQYF.